This T cell receptor (beta chain) was captured by sequencing in a study of blood T cells in healthy people across ages. Study-level points and caveats: The study regarded diversity estimates from one million T cells as underestimates.

The table lists this clonotype with many counts. Its antigen is not identified. A J-beta primer mix and a sample-barcoded 5' primer were used in a second PCR of about 6 to 12 cycles. MiXCR, run by TCRdb on the 5' RACE reads, gives a single entry per CDR3 protein. The sample has roughly 680,000 distinct CDR3 sequences; 20% to 25% are singletons. Sequencing was carried out using blood. This sequence was found in a man aged 70 or older in good health.

The CDR3 sequence: CASSQVGDSSGNTIYF. CDR3 sequence (DNA): TGTGCCAGCAGCCAAGTTGGGGACAGCTCTGGAAACACCATATATTTT. The chain couples TRBV14 to TRBJ1-3; 7 bases match TRBD1. The CDR3 contains 16 residues. Germline CDR1 SGHDN, CDR2 FVKESK. The J segment lost 0 bases and the V segment lost 1 base, leaving 3 bases of the junction unmatched.